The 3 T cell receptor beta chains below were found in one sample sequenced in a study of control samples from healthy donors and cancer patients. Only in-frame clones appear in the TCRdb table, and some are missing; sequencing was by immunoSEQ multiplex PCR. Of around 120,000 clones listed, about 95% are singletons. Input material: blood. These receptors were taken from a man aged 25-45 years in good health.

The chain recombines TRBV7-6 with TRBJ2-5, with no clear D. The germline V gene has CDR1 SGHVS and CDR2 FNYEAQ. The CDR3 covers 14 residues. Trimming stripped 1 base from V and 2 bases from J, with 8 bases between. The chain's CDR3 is CASSLGTVQETQYF. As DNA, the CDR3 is TGTGCCAGCAGCTTAGGAACAGTACAAGAGACCCAGTACTTC.

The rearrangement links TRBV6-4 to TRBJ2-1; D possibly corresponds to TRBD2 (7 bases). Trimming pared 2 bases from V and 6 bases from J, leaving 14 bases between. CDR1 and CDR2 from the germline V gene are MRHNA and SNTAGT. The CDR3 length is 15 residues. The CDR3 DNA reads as TGTGCCAGCAGTGACGGCGCGGGGGCCTCCAATGAGCAGTTCTTC. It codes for CASSDGAGASNEQFF.

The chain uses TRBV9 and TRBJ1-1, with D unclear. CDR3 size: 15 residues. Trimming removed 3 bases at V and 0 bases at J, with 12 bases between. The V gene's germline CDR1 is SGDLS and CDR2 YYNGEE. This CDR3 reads CASSAEALMNTEAFF. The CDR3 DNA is TGTGCCAGCAGCGCAGAGGCGCTCATGAACACTGAAGCTTTCTTT.